This T cell receptor beta chain was recorded in a study of blood T cell repertoires in COVID-19. About the research overall: Sites across the United States, Italy and Spain contributed samples from acute and convalescent COVID-19. PBMCs, B-cell-depleted T cells, or T cells provided the cDNA or gDNA that made up the material.

CDR3 length equals 14 residues. The V segment lost 9 bases and the J segment 6 bases; nucleotides outside the gene matches: 11. Per the germline V gene, CDR1 is LNHDA and CDR2 is SQIVND (reference sequence). The authors' processing: Researchers report that nucleated cell counts were estimated from reference gene primer amplification. Repertoires were generated with immunoSEQ multiplex PCR, while TCRdb's copy carries only in-frame clones and drops some. V, J and clone size were drawn from that table, and D and trimming were deduced from the DNA. Among around 40,000 clones, just over 85% were seen once, and the ten largest hold more than 6.5%.

The receptor was isolated from a man in his sixties with active COVID-19. J is TRBJ2-3 and V is TRBV19, with 8 positions matching TRBD2. Sequenced: peripheral blood. CDR3 sequence: CASKFAAGVDTQYF. The CDR3 DNA follows: TGTGCCAGCAAGTTTGCAGCGGGAGTGGATACGCAGTATTTT.